The T cell receptor (beta chain) described here comes from a study of cytomegalovirus exposure and HLA in healthy donors. Unmatched junction bases numbered 15, after V lost 3 bases and J lost 5 bases. From germline, CDR1 is LGHNA and CDR2 YSLEER. The CDR3 totals 18 residues. The study ran its PCR with 60 Vbeta and 13 Jbeta primers. The repertoire was sequenced with immunoSEQ multiplex PCR; TCRdb's copy has only in-frame clones and lacks some. The sample data list around 130,000 clones. This TCR was sampled from a woman between 35 and 50 years old in good health and CMV-seronegative. The sample taken for sequencing was PBMCs. This chain uses TRBV4-3 with TRBJ2-1, with TRBD2 matching over 8 bases. The CDR3 here is CASSQSRAVAGTDNEQFF. Here the CDR3 DNA reads TGCGCCAGCAGCCAGTCAAGGGCGGTAGCGGGGACTGACAATGAGCAGTTCTTC.